This T cell receptor beta chain was sequenced in a study of shared clonotypes between healthy human individuals (TCRdb year 2020). For the wider study: A few men and two women, aged 18 to 49 years, made up the cohort. To estimate repertoire size and how much clonotype sharing occurs between individuals, the study deeply sequenced the blood TCR repertoires of about five healthy adults. Different laboratories and diverse techniques were used to prepare libraries and sequence TCR repertoires, to increase sequencing depth and limit assay-specific biases. Each donor's leukapheresis produced roughly between roughly 0.85 and 9.5 billion PBMCs.

Results the study describes overall, beyond this receptor: Because the study included only a small number of donors, the genetic and exposure-history diversity represented was limited. Sampling was restricted to blood, and TCR repertoires in tissues likely differ from the TCR repertoires found in blood. Based on pairwise subsampling, the degree of clonotype sharing among donors was expected to be affected by sequencing depth.

Healthy HIV-negative adults with no recently reported acute infections or vaccinations were included as donors. Every donor was a Caucasian adult living in Nashville, Tennessee, USA. For unsorted samples, roughly 91 million PBMCs were counted, and genomic DNA was extracted using the QIAamp DNA Blood Mini kit. Blood was collected by leukapheresis, and PBMCs were isolated by Ficoll-Histopaque density gradient centrifugation and then cryopreserved in liquid nitrogen vapor phase. Concerning this clone itself: This clone's antigen is unknown. This likely traces to a read error, being one base from a far larger clone.

According to the germline V gene, CDR1 reads SGHRS and CDR2 reads YFSETQ. The CDR3 runs 15 residues from the cysteine to the phenylalanine. Of all the DNA, just the CDR3 is kept, 45 bases in frame from base 1. V is reduced by 0 bases and J by 6 bases, leaving a spacing of 15 bases between them. Using the deep immunoSEQ assay, TCR CDR3 regions were amplified from genomic DNA by multiplex PCR. Extracted genomic DNA from each cell subset was distributed evenly across all wells of several immunoSEQ 96-well plates, and each plate was treated as a replicate. For unsorted PBMC, each replicate PCR was loaded with roughly 330 ng genomic DNA, equivalent to 25,000 to 35,000 T cell genomes. Genomic DNA from unsorted PBMC was sequenced over ten immunoSEQ deep assay plates. Purified libraries were quantified with a Qubit 3.0 fluorometer, sized on a Bioanalyzer 2100, and re-quantified with the KAPA Library Quantification kit. Every immunoSEQ 96-well plate was sequenced on a dedicated single-read 150-cycle Illumina NextSeq 550 flow cell. The source study handled its data this way. Because the immunoSEQ output included only junctional sequences and no quality scores, the filtering could not be the same as the filtering used for full-length reads. To assign V/J genes and CDR3, sequences were annotated against IMGT germline references using PyIR, a Python wrapper for IgBLAST v1.9. Reads with weak V/J assignments (E-value above 1e-6), missing CDR3, stop codons, out-of-frame junctions, or ambiguous translated residues were removed. V3J clonotypes were defined by identical inferred V gene, J gene, and CDR3 amino acid sequence. The percentage overlap between two repertoires was calculated by dividing the number of shared unique clonotypes by the size of the smaller repertoire. RTK rarefaction, the Chao1 estimator, and Recon v2.1 estimates of unobserved clonotypes were used to assess repertoire richness. Entries here come from immuneACCESS through TCRdb and include only in-frame sequences with V and J called. Some clones fail to appear in such tables; in the studies checked, an unresolved V gene covers under half of the shortfall, and the cause of the remainder is unknown. V and J calls and clone size are those listed in that table; D and trimming were worked out from the DNA. Counted in this sample were more than 450,000 clones; 79% of them appeared once. The leading ten clones occupy approximately 12% of the sample.

The TCR sequence derives from a woman aged 40-49 years in good health. Some clones in this sample may be carry-over from other donors' samples. The sample taken for sequencing was PBMCs. The rearrangement combines TRBV5-1 with TRBJ1-2, with no confidently assigned D gene. Read as DNA, the sequence is TGCGCCAGCAGCTTGGGGCTAGGGAACCAGCATGGCTACACCTTC. It translates as CASSLGLGNQHGYTF.